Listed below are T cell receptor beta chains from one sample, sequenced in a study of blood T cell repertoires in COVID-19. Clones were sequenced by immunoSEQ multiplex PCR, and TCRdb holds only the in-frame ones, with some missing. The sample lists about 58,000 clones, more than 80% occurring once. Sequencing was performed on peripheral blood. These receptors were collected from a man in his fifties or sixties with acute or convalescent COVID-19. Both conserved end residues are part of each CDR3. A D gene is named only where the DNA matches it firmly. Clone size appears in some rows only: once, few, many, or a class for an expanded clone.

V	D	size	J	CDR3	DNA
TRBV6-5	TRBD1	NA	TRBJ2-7	CASSAPGQGPYEQYF	TGTGCCAGCAGCGCTCCGGGACAGGGGCCCTACGAGCAGTACTTC
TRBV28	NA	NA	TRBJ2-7	CASSLPRPWEQYF	TGTGCCAGCAGTTTGCCCAGGCCTTGGGAGCAGTACTTC
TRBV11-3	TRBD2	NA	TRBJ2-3	CASSLSGTSGTTDTQYF	TGTGCCAGCAGCTTATCCGGGACTAGCGGGACCACAGATACGCAGTATTTT
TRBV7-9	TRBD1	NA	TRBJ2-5	CASSSTGVETQYF	TGTGCCAGCAGCTCAACAGGGGTGGAGACCCAGTACTTC
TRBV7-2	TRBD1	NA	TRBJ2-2	CASSFQGAQRYTGELFF	TGTGCCAGCAGCTTTCAGGGGGCCCAAAGATACACCGGGGAGCTGTTTTTT
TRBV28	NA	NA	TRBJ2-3	CASSLSRVADTQYF	TGTGCCAGCAGTTTATCCAGGGTGGCAGATACGCAGTATTTT
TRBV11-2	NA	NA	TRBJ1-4	CASSFERSNEKLFF	TGTGCCAGCTCTTTTGAGAGATCTAATGAAAAACTGTTTTTT
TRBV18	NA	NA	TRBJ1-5	CASSPSQNQPQHF	TGTGCCAGCTCACCTTCACAGAATCAGCCCCAGCATTTT
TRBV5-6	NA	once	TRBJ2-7	CASSPDVQGYLRHEQYF	TGTGCCAGCAGCCCCGACGTCCAGGGGTACCTACGCCACGAGCAGTACTTC
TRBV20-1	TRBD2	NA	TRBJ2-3	CSASASGSADTQYF	TGCAGTGCTAGTGCTAGCGGGAGCGCAGATACGCAGTATTTT
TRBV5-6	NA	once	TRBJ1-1	CASSLVRDGVPNTEAFF	TGTGCCAGCAGCTTGGTCAGGGATGGGGTACCGAACACTGAAGCTTTCTTT
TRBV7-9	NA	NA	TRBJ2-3	CASSFRRVDTDTQYF	TGTGCCAGCAGCTTTCGTCGAGTAGACACAGATACGCAGTATTTT
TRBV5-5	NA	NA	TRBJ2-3	CASSRAGPGPDTQYF	TGTGCCAGCAGCCGGGCGGGTCCGGGCCCAGATACGCAGTATTTT
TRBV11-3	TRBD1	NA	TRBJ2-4	CASSLGDGRGQGNIQYF	TGTGCCAGCAGCTTAGGAGATGGCAGGGGGCAGGGAAACATTCAGTACTTC
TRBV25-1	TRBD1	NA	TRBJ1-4	CASSGTGLGEKLFF	TGTGCCAGCAGTGGGACAGGGTTAGGTGAAAAACTGTTTTTT
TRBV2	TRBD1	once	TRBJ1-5	CASSETTGASGPQHF	TGTGCCAGCAGTGAAACTACAGGGGCCAGCGGGCCCCAGCATTTT
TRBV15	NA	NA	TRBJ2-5	CATSRDRTVPGETQYF	TGTGCCACCAGCAGAGATAGGACAGTCCCGGGAGAGACCCAGTACTTC
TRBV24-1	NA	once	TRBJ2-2	CATSDRIPTLTGNTGELFF	TGTGCCACCAGTGATCGAATACCAACCCTCACCGGGAACACCGGGGAGCTGTTTTTT
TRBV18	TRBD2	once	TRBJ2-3	CASSPLFRDYGTDTQYF	TGTGCCAGCTCACCACTCTTTAGGGACTACGGTACAGATACGCAGTATTTT
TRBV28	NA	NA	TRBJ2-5	CASSSLETQYF	TGTGCCAGCAGTTCATTGGAGACCCAGTACTTC
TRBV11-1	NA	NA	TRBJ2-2	CASRKGTWGVSGELFF	TGTGCCAGTAGGAAGGGGACATGGGGTGTTTCCGGGGAGCTGTTTTTT
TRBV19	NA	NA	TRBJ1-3	CASSRSGSGNTIYF	TGTGCCAGTAGTCGGTCGGGCTCTGGAAACACCATATATTTT
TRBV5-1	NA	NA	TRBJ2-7	CASSLNLQGNSYEQYF	TGCGCCAGCAGCTTGAATCTTCAGGGGAACTCCTACGAGCAGTACTTC
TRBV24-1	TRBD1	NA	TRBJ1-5	CATRDRGGNQPQHF	TGTGCCACCAGGGACAGGGGAGGCAATCAGCCCCAGCATTTT
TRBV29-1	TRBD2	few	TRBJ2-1	CSVDEGLAGSRSYNEQFF	TGCAGCGTTGATGAGGGACTAGCGGGATCGAGATCCTACAATGAGCAGTTCTTC
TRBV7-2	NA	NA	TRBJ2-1	CASSLAGDGIDEQFF	TGTGCCAGCAGCTTAGCGGGAGACGGTATCGATGAGCAGTTCTTC